The 25 T cell receptor beta chains presented below share a single source sample, sequenced in a study of control samples from healthy donors and cancer patients. Assay used: immunoSEQ multiplex PCR; TCRdb lists only in-frame clones, some missing. The sample carries approximately 150,000 clones, 85% to 90% recorded once. Material: blood. Receptors originate from a young man in good health.

The genes are TRBV4-2 and TRBJ2-5, with 11 nucleotides matching TRBD2. Germline V gives CDR1 LGHNA, CDR2 YNFKEQ. Trimming removed 0 bases from V and 5 bases from J; junction bases left unmatched: 8. There are 17 residues in the CDR3. CDR3 amino acids: CASSQDRLAGGGETQYF. DNA of the CDR3: TGTGCCAGCAGCCAAGATCGGCTAGCGGGGGGCGGGGAGACCCAGTACTTC.

The chain combines TRBV30 with TRBJ2-3; 11 nucleotides agree with TRBD2. CDR3 length: 16 amino acids. The germline gives CDR1 GTSNPN, CDR2 SVGIG (reference sequence). Trimming removed 2 bases from V and 0 bases from J; junction bases left unmatched: 4. The DNA for the CDR3 is TGTGCCTGGAGTCGACTAGCGGGGAAGAGCACAGATACGCAGTATTTT. It specifies CAWSRLAGKSTDTQYF.

This clone showed up just once. The rearrangement uses TRBV30 and TRBJ2-6; D not certain. Trimming removed 5 bases at V and 0 bases at J, with 8 bases between. Per the germline V gene, CDR1 is GTSNPN and CDR2 is SVGIG (reference sequence). This CDR3 contains 14 residues. This CDR3 reads CAWSHGSGANVLTF. The DNA for the CDR3 is TGTGCCTGGTCGCACGGCTCTGGGGCCAACGTCCTGACTTTC.

In this sample, this clone turned up once. This chain uses TRBV5-6 with TRBJ2-2; tentatively, D is TRBD1 (6 bases). The CDR3 runs 15 residues. V was shortened by 6 bases and J by 0 bases, with 12 bases between the two germline ends. The germline V gene encodes CDR1 SGHDT and CDR2 YYEEEE. CDR3 protein: CASNPRTANTGELFF. The CDR3 DNA reads TGTGCCAGCAACCCGCGGACAGCGAACACCGGGGAGCTGTTTTTT.

This clone appeared a few times. The V and J genes are TRBV7-2 and TRBJ2-7; no firm D call. The V end was cut by 5 bases, the J end by 2 bases, with 13 bases between. CDR3 size: 14 residues. Germline CDR1 SGHTA, CDR2 FQGNSA. This chain's CDR3 is CASSGPRTAYEQYF. The CDR3 DNA reads TGTGCCAGCAGCGGACCCAGGACGGCCTACGAGCAGTACTTC.

The chain links TRBV19 to TRBJ2-7; 10 bases agree with TRBD1. Germline CDR1 is LNHDA and CDR2 is SQIVND (reference sequence). The junction had 8 bases not matched to a gene; V was cut back by 6 bases and J by 6 bases. This CDR3 has 14 residues. The CDR3 nucleotides are TGTGCCAGTAGCACCGGGACAGGGGTGAGCGAGCAGTACTTC. Translation: CASSTGTGVSEQYF.

The chain carries TRBV14 and TRBJ1-1, with TRBD1 as a possible D gene (5 bases). The V gene's germline CDR1 is SGHDN and CDR2 FVKESK. The CDR3 is 15 amino acids. Deletions cut 4 bases from V and 0 bases from J, with 12 bases between. Here the CDR3 reads CASSRRGFMNTEAFF. Here the CDR3 DNA reads TGTGCCAGCAGCCGAAGGGGTTTTATGAACACTGAAGCTTTCTTT.

This sequence joins TRBV10-2 and TRBJ2-1, with TRBD2 matching 12 bases. With V trimmed by 10 bases and J by 7 bases, 8 bases remained unmatched. The germline V gene encodes CDR1 WSHSY and CDR2 SAAADI. This CDR3 comprises 14 residues. CDR3 amino acids: CATSTSGGYNEQFF. DNA for the CDR3: TGCGCCACTTCGACTAGCGGGGGTTATAATGAGCAGTTCTTC.

The V call is TRBV9, the J call TRBJ2-7; a possible D gene is TRBD2 (6 bases). The CDR3 loop spans 11 amino acids. Trimming cost V 10 bases and J 7 bases, with 15 bases left between them. Germline V lookup: CDR1 SGDLS, CDR2 YYNGEE. CDR3 sequence: CAAQSRGEQYF. The CDR3 DNA reads as TGTGCCGCCCAGTCTCGGGGGGAGCAGTACTTC. Variable domain in full (rest from reference TRBV9 and TRBJ2-7): DSGVTQTPKHLITATGQRVTLRCSPRSGDLSVYWYQQSLDQGLQFLIQYYNGEERAKGNILERFSAQQFPDLHSELNLSSLELGDSALYFCAAQSRGEQYFGPGTRLTVT.

This chain uses TRBV18 with TRBJ1-2, with TRBD1 identical over 7 bases. Germline CDR1 and CDR2: KGHSH and LQKENI. The V segment lost 2 bases and the J segment 2 bases; nucleotides outside the gene matches: 11. This CDR3 spans 17 amino acids. The CDR3, as DNA: TGTGCCAGCTCACCAAGGAAAACAGGGGCCGGCAACTATGGCTACACCTTC. Amino acids: CASSPRKTGAGNYGYTF. Drawing the rest from reference TRBV18 and TRBJ1-2, the complete variable domain is NAGVMQNPRHLVRRRGQEARLRCSPMKGHSHVYWYRQLPEEGLKFMVYLQKENIIDESGMPKERFSAEFPKEGPSILRIQQVVRGDSAAYFCASSPRKTGAGNYGYTFGSGTRLTVV.

The chain joins TRBV7-3 to TRBJ2-3; 8 nucleotides line up with TRBD2. CDR1 SGHTA and CDR2 FQGTGA come from the germline V gene. The CDR3 length is 15 residues. Trimming took 5 bases from V and 5 from J; bases not matched to a gene: 9. The CDR3 spells CASSPSGGARDTQYF. In DNA form, the CDR3 reads TGTGCCAGCAGCCCTTCCGGGGGGGCCAGAGATACGCAGTATTTT.

V is TRBV5-8 and J is TRBJ1-1; TRBD1 aligns across 7 bases. The V and J ends lost 3 bases and 2 bases, in that order; junction bases with no gene match: 16. The CDR3 has 18 amino acids. Germline-derived CDR1 and CDR2 are SGHTS and YDEGEE. The CDR3 spells CASSSDPLDRASNTEAFF. The CDR3 DNA is TGTGCCAGCAGCTCCGACCCTTTAGACAGGGCGAGCAACACTGAAGCTTTCTTT.

J is TRBJ2-3 and V is TRBV10-3; D is unclear. The CDR3 totals 14 residues. CDR1 and CDR2 (germline): ENHRY, SYGVKD. Trimming removed 0 bases from V and 2 bases from J, with 6 bases in between. The chain's CDR3 is CAISESQSTDTQYF. CDR3 coding DNA: TGTGCCATCAGTGAGTCCCAGTCCACAGATACGCAGTATTTT.

The CDR3 DNA sequence: TGTGCCAGCAGCACCGGGACAGGGGCTAAAGCTTTCTTT. Protein sequence: CASSTGTGAKAFF. The V call is TRBV12-3 or TRBV12-4, the J call TRBJ1-1; 10 bases are a match to TRBD1. V was clipped by 6 bases and J by 9 bases; unmatched bases: 7. This CDR3 is built from 13 residues.

The chain couples TRBV2 to TRBJ2-3; 7 bases are a match to TRBD1. The CDR3 runs 15 residues. Germline V gene sequence: CDR1 SNHLY, CDR2 FYNNEI. Germline trimming cut 4 bases from V and 0 bases from J; bases unmatched to any gene: 4. The CDR3 coding sequence is TGTGCCAGCAGTGGATGGACAGGAAGCACAGATACGCAGTATTTT. Its protein product is CASSGWTGSTDTQYF.

The chain employs TRBV7-6 and TRBJ2-1; 11 bases map to TRBD2. V was pared by 5 bases and J by 5 bases, with 11 bases of the junction left unmatched. This CDR3 is built from 17 residues. Germline V gene sequence: CDR1 SGHVS, CDR2 FNYEAQ. CDR3 DNA sequence: TGTGCCAGCAGCCGGGACCATAGCGGGGGGGCGGACAATGAGCAGTTCTTC. The encoded protein is CASSRDHSGGADNEQFF.

This chain links TRBV20-1 with TRBJ1-5; D possibly corresponds to TRBD1 (5 bases). CDR3 length: 15 amino acids. Per germline, CDR1 DFQATT and CDR2 SNEGSKA (reference sequence). V dropped 3 bases and J dropped 8 bases, with 20 bases sitting between them. CDR3 protein: CSASIGDFLGKPQHF. Here the CDR3 DNA reads TGCAGTGCTAGTATAGGGGACTTCCTAGGAAAGCCCCAGCATTTT.

The CDR3 loop is CASSVVGSGAHNEQFF. As DNA, the CDR3 is TGTGCCAGCAGCGTAGTGGGTAGCGGGGCTCACAATGAGCAGTTCTTC. The chain combines TRBV9 with TRBJ2-1; 8 positions match TRBD2. Germline values: CDR1 SGDLS, CDR2 YYNGEE. Unmatched junction bases numbered 7, after V lost 0 bases and J lost 5 bases. The CDR3 is 16 residues long.

The chain carries TRBV19 and TRBJ2-7; possibly TRBD1 for D (6 bases). The CDR3 consists of 14 residues. Per the germline V gene, CDR1 is LNHDA and CDR2 is SQIVND (reference sequence). The V gene lost 3 bases and the J gene lost 0 bases, with 9 bases spanning the gap. Here the CDR3 reads CASSMAGASYEQYF. The CDR3 coding sequence is TGTGCCAGTAGTATGGCAGGGGCCTCCTACGAGCAGTACTTC. Complete variable domain (other parts from reference TRBV19 and TRBJ2-7): DGGITQSPKYLFRKEGQNVTLSCEQNLNHDAMYWYRQDPGQGLRLIYYSQIVNDFQKGDIAEGYSVSREKKESFPLTVTSAQKNPTAFYLCASSMAGASYEQYFGPGTRLTVT.

The gene calls are TRBV7-2 and TRBJ2-5; no reliable D call. Germline V gene lookup returns CDR1 SGHTA and CDR2 FQGNSA. Trimming took off 4 bases at V and 2 bases at J, with 5 bases between the two ends. The CDR3 spans 12 residues. Written as DNA, the CDR3 is TGTGCCAGCAGCTCCCAACAAGAGACCCAGTACTTC. It yields the protein CASSSQQETQYF.

The chain employs TRBV7-3 and TRBJ2-5; D is perhaps TRBD2 (5 bases). The CDR3 is made up of 13 amino acids. Germline CDR1 SGHTA, CDR2 FQGTGA. The V and J ends lost 1 base and 10 bases respectively, with 13 bases between them. The CDR3 loop reads CASSLMPGDGQYF. The CDR3 coding sequence is TGTGCCAGCAGCTTAATGCCCGGGGATGGCCAGTACTTC.

This chain connects TRBV2 to TRBJ1-1, with D maybe TRBD1 (5 bases). V lost 5 bases and J lost 5, with 12 bases in between. The CDR3 loop spans 13 amino acids. The germline CDR1 and CDR2 sequences are SNHLY and FYNNEI. In nucleotides, the CDR3 is TGTGCCAGCAGTCTTAGGGGTCGAACTGAAGCTTTCTTT. This sequence encodes CASSLRGRTEAFF.

J is TRBJ2-1 and V is TRBV3-1 (or the pseudogene TRBV3-2); 7 bases match TRBD1. The CDR3 covers 14 residues. V shed 4 bases, J shed 10 bases, and the junction held 10 bases outside the gene matches. The germline CDR1 and CDR2 sequences are LGHDT and YNNKEL (reference sequence). The CDR3 is CASSPGGHLYEQFF. DNA for the CDR3: TGTGCCAGCAGCCCAGGGGGACATCTTTACGAGCAGTTCTTC.

This chain links TRBV2 with TRBJ2-7; no clear D. Germline V gives CDR1 SNHLY, CDR2 FYNNEI. This CDR3 contains 12 residues. Between the trimmed V and J ends, which lost 6 bases and 1 base, there was a span of 7 bases. CDR3 nucleotides: TGTGCCAGCAGGGGCGGATCCTACGAGCAGTACTTC. Translating gives CASRGGSYEQYF.

The chain employs TRBV29-1 and TRBJ2-7, with a tentative D call TRBD1 (5 bases). This CDR3 comprises 12 residues. From germline, CDR1 is SQVTM and CDR2 ANQGSEA. V lost 2 bases and J 7 bases, leaving 12 bases between the germline ends. Here the CDR3 reads CSVEPGLGEQYF. CDR3 bases: TGCAGCGTTGAACCAGGGTTGGGAGAGCAGTACTTC.